This T cell receptor (beta chain) was sequenced for a study of PD-L1 blockade in urothelial cancer (dated by TCRdb to 2016 to 2017). Some background on the complete study: Therapy was started in the mid-2010s for all patients, and atezolizumab 1,200 mg was administered intravenously every 3 weeks. About 90% of the 29 patients were males with bladder-origin urothelial cancer, and about 60% of the roughly 29 reported a prior smoking history. In the same patients who had TCR sequencing, pretreatment tumors also underwent whole exome sequencing and RNA sequencing. Blood samples gave median yields of roughly 150,000 T cells and more than 80,000 unique TCRs, along with a median clonality of around 0.08. The study was an exploratory multi-omic analysis of somatic, immune and clinical correlates of response to PD-L1 blockade with atezolizumab in urothelial cancer. Patients had an ECOG performance status of 0 or 1 and had received between 0 and 3 prior chemotherapy regimens. Just over 28 patients had pretreatment blood TCR-seq, roughly 24 had at least one posttreatment blood collection, and roughly 24 had tumor TCR-seq. TCR sequencing covered pretreatment tumor samples and matched, serially collected peripheral blood taken before and after atezolizumab treatment. Durable clinical benefit was achieved by nine patients and was not achieved by 20 patients. Durable clinical benefit meant progression-free survival longer than 6 months, and TCR features were also tested against progression-free and overall survival. Blood samples were analyzed 3 weeks after the start of treatment (second dose) and 6 weeks after the start of treatment.

A remark on this clone: There is no known antigen for this receptor. Per-base quality was not reported, and no clone a single base away is much larger than it.

Broad study findings and their caveats: Because of the small sample size (n ≈ 31) and the many exploratory analyses performed, the results are intended to be regarded as hypothesis-generating. Improved progression-free and overall survival was associated with having pretreatment peripheral blood TCR clonality below the median. At 3 weeks after the start of treatment, tumor-associated TCR clones in peripheral blood had expanded more in patients with durable benefit (n ≈ 22, p = 0.022).

The cohort comprised more than 25 patients with locally advanced or metastatic urothelial carcinoma treated at Memorial Sloan Kettering on a trial protocol. Peripheral blood mononuclear cells were collected from each patient pretreatment and during treatment, giving between 1 and 8 total time points per patient. The Qiagen DNeasy Blood extraction kit was used to purify genomic DNA from total PBMCs and tumor samples. PBMCs were collected pretreatment and during treatment, and were isolated and stored as previously described. Each PCR received spiked-in synthetic TCR analog templates so that absolute template abundance could be estimated from read counts. TCRbeta CDR3 regions were amplified from genomic DNA with bias-controlled V and J gene primers using the immunoSEQ assay. Sequencing of rearranged TCRbeta segments was performed at approximately 20X coverage. The paper's processing steps were these. Clustering was used to correct sequencing errors, and CDR3s were annotated against IMGT to assign V, D and J genes. Downstream analyses used only productive TCRbeta rearrangements, leaving out any out-of-frame or stop-codon sequences. Clonality was computed as one minus Shannon entropy normalized by the log of the number of unique productive sequences. Clones differing between time points or between blood and tumor were identified using Fisher's exact test with Benjamini-Hochberg correction, with an adjusted p below 0.01 applied as the threshold. Sourced from immuneACCESS, this table was stored by TCRdb with only in-frame sequences that have V and J called. A share of the clones is absent; for the studies checked, an unresolved V gene accounts for under half, and the remainder has no known explanation. The V and J calls and clone size are taken from that table; D and trimming were inferred from the DNA. A total of roughly 43,000 clones appear in this sample, roughly 77% of them only once. Roughly 2.6% of the sample goes to the ten largest clones.

Relative to germline, V is 5 bases shorter and J is 10 bases shorter, with 12 bases between their ends. CDR1 SGHTA and CDR2 FQGNSA are derived from the germline V gene. The CDR3 runs 12 amino acids, cysteine and phenylalanine included. Just the 36-base CDR3 DNA is kept, in frame starting at base 1. This sequence uses TRBV7-2 and TRBJ2-1, with TRBD2 tentatively as D gene (6 bases match). The material sequenced was PBMCs, taken around atezolizumab (anti-PD-L1) treatment. The origin of this receptor is a man aged 65-85 years with urothelial cancer. The CDR3 protein is CASSRPRGEQFF. In nucleotides, the sequence is TGTGCCAGCAGCCGCCCGCGGGGAGAGCAGTTCTTC.